The 31 T cell receptor beta chains below were found in one sample sequenced in a study of T cell changes during pregnancy in multiple sclerosis (dated by TCRdb to about 2019). Libraries were built with the immunoSEQ multiplex PCR assay. Entries here come from immuneACCESS through TCRdb and include only in-frame sequences with V and J called. Some clones fail to appear in such tables; in the studies checked, an unresolved V gene covers under half of the shortfall, and the cause of the remainder is unknown. The sample records around 70,000 clones, 92% of which are singletons. The ten top clones hold more than 1.4% of the sample. Sample: peripheral blood, taken after pregnancy. All receptors come from a female donor with multiple sclerosis, enrolled in a pregnancy study.

The genes are TRBV27 and TRBJ2-7; 9 bases fit TRBD2. Germline V lookup: CDR1 MNHEY, CDR2 SMNVEV (reference sequence). The CDR3 runs to 14 residues. V gave up 8 bases and J gave up 2 bases; unmatched junction bases: 7. For the CDR3, the DNA is TGTGCCAGCGGTCGACTAGCGGAGACCTACGAGCAGTACTTC. As protein: CASGRLAETYEQYF.

The J gene is TRBJ2-7, the V gene TRBV11-3; 10 bases agree with TRBD1. J lost 3 bases, V lost 5 bases, and 4 bases had no gene match. The CDR3 extends over 14 amino acids. Germline CDR1 SGHNT, CDR2 YENEEA. The DNA for the CDR3 is TGTGCCAGCAGCCCTGGACAGGGGGTCTACGAGCAGTACTTC. Translating gives CASSPGQGVYEQYF.

The chain recombines TRBV7-8 with TRBJ2-7; no clear D. V shed 1 base and J shed 12 bases, with 13 bases lying between them. Germline CDR1 reads SGHVS; CDR2 reads FQNEAQ. CDR3 length equals 12 residues. The CDR3 loop is CASSLGAAERYF. In nucleotides, the CDR3 is TGTGCCAGCAGCTTAGGGGCTGCAGAGAGGTACTTC.

V gene TRBV6-5 combines with J gene TRBJ2-2, with TRBD1 identical over 9 bases. Per germline, CDR1 MNHEY and CDR2 SVGAGI. The CDR3 consists of 15 residues. J was trimmed by 0 bases and V by 4 bases; bases with no gene match: 0. In nucleotides, the CDR3 is TGTGCCAGCAGTTGGGACAGGGCGAACACCGGGGAGCTGTTTTTT. Translation gives CASSWDRANTGELFF.

J is TRBJ2-7 and V is TRBV18; 7 bases are a match to TRBD2. J gave up 3 bases and V 6 bases, and 8 bases lay outside the gene matches. Germline V gene sequence: CDR1 KGHSH, CDR2 LQKENI. The CDR3 is 14 residues long. The CDR3 loop is CASSSGTVDYEQYF. The DNA of the CDR3 is TGTGCCAGCTCGAGCGGGACGGTCGACTACGAGCAGTACTTC.

This clone came up once. The rearrangement uses TRBV7-3 and TRBJ2-2; tentative D call: TRBD2 (6 bases). Germline CDR1 is SGHTA and CDR2 is FQGTGA. The CDR3 runs to 15 residues. Trimming pared 2 bases from V and 6 bases from J, leaving 13 bases between. The DNA of the CDR3 is TGTGCCAGCAGCTTATCGGGGGAGGTGGCCGGGGAGCTGTTTTTT. It codes for CASSLSGEVAGELFF.

The DNA of the CDR3 is TGTGCCAGCAGCCAGGACAGGGGGTTCACCGGGGAGCTGTTTTTT. This encodes CASSQDRGFTGELFF. The rearrangement uses TRBV5-6 and TRBJ2-2; 10 nucleotides line up with TRBD1. The junction had 4 bases not matched to a gene; V was cut back by 4 bases and J by 4 bases. The germline CDR1 and CDR2 sequences are SGHDT and YYEEEE. This CDR3 has 15 residues.

The V and J genes are TRBV11-2 and TRBJ2-1; no clear D gene. Germline V lookup: CDR1 SGHAT, CDR2 FQNNGV. Trimming stripped 7 bases from V and 8 bases from J, with 9 bases between. The CDR3 is made up of 11 amino acids. The CDR3 here is CASNQIDEQFF. Here the CDR3 DNA reads TGTGCCAGCAACCAGATCGATGAGCAGTTCTTC.

The V gene is TRBV7-9, the J gene TRBJ1-4; D is possibly TRBD1 (6 bases). Germline V lookup: CDR1 SEHNR, CDR2 FQNEAQ (reference sequence). The CDR3 length is 14 residues. Trimming cost V 0 bases and J 7 bases, with 9 bases left between them. Here the CDR3 reads CASSLAGTLEKLFF. CDR3 bases: TGTGCCAGCAGCTTAGCCGGGACACTTGAAAAACTGTTTTTT.

The chain uses TRBV19 and TRBJ2-2; D gene unclear. Trimming cost V 9 bases and J 2 bases, with 13 bases left between them. Germline loops: CDR1 LNHDA, CDR2 SQIVND (reference sequence). CDR3 size: 14 residues. The CDR3 nucleotides are TGTGCCAGCTATGAGCGAACCAACACCGGGGAGCTGTTTTTT. Residues: CASYERTNTGELFF.

The chain is built from TRBV18 and TRBJ2-1, with 11 bases matching TRBD2. Trimming took 2 bases from V and 5 from J; bases not matched to a gene: 8. Germline CDR1 and CDR2: KGHSH and LQKENI. The CDR3 runs to 17 residues. The CDR3 DNA follows: TGTGCCAGCTCACCAACTAGCGGGAGTGGAGGGCACAATGAGCAGTTCTTC. Translation: CASSPTSGSGGHNEQFF.

The chain joins TRBV7-9 to TRBJ1-2; possible D gene TRBD1, 6 bases. CDR3 length: 12 amino acids. Germline V gives CDR1 SEHNR, CDR2 FQNEAQ (reference sequence). Deletions cut 1 base from V and 8 bases from J, with 8 bases between. CDR3 residues: CASSLEDRGYTF. The CDR3 DNA sequence: TGTGCCAGCAGCTTAGAGGACAGAGGCTACACCTTC. Based on the CDR3 plus reference TRBV7-9 and TRBJ1-2, the full variable domain is DTGVSQNPRHKITKRGQNVTFRCDPISEHNRLYWYRQTLGQGPEFLTYFQNEAQLEKSRLLSDRFSAERPKGSFSTLEIQRTEQGDSAMYLCASSLEDRGYTFGSGTRLTVV.

CDR3 sequence: CSVKKGLTPSDEQFF. For the CDR3, the DNA is TGCAGCGTTAAAAAGGGACTAACCCCCTCCGATGAGCAGTTCTTC. The rearrangement uses TRBV29-1 and TRBJ2-1; 7 bases line up with TRBD2. The CDR3 runs 15 residues. The V segment lost 5 bases and the J segment 8 bases; nucleotides outside the gene matches: 15. CDR1 and CDR2 (germline): SQVTM, ANQGSEA.

The chain is built from TRBV19 and TRBJ2-7; TRBD2 aligns across 11 bases. V lost 5 bases to trimming and J lost 2 bases; unmatched junction nucleotides: 8. The CDR3 has 16 residues. The germline CDR1 and CDR2 sequences are LNHDA and SQIVND (reference sequence). CDR3: CASSLVAGGPTYEQYF. The CDR3 DNA sequence: TGTGCCAGTAGTCTAGTAGCGGGAGGGCCTACCTACGAGCAGTACTTC. The whole variable domain, remainder taken from reference TRBV19 and TRBJ2-7, is DGGITQSPKYLFRKEGQNVTLSCEQNLNHDAMYWYRQDPGQGLRLIYYSQIVNDFQKGDIAEGYSVSREKKESFPLTVTSAQKNPTAFYLCASSLVAGGPTYEQYFGPGTRLTVT.

The chain combines TRBV23-1 with TRBJ1-1, with 9 positions matching TRBD1. TRBV23-1 is an ORF, and what it does is uncertain. CDR3 length: 15 amino acids. The V and J ends lost 0 bases and 7 bases, in that order; junction bases with no gene match: 6. The CDR3 loop is CASSQSAGTGSEAFF. CDR3 nucleotides: TGCGCCAGCAGTCAATCGGCTGGGACAGGGAGTGAAGCTTTCTTT.

The genes are TRBV7-4 and TRBJ1-1; maybe TRBD1 (6 bases). Germline loops: CDR1 SGHVT, CDR2 SQSDAQ. The CDR3 has 16 residues. Trimming left V 5 bases short and J 4 bases short, with 20 bases between. CDR3 sequence reads: CASSGGAEKISTEAFF. The CDR3 coding sequence is TGTGCCAGCAGCGGGGGGGCGGAGAAAATCAGCACTGAAGCTTTCTTT.

V gene TRBV30 combines with J gene TRBJ1-5, with TRBD1 matching 8 bases. From germline, CDR1 is GTSNPN and CDR2 SVGIG (reference sequence). Trimming at V came to 0 bases and at J to 5 bases, leaving 3 bases not matched to a gene. This CDR3 is built from 14 residues. The CDR3 nucleotides are TGTGCCTGGAGTGTTGGGACAGGACATCAGCCCCAGCATTTT. It yields the protein CAWSVGTGHQPQHF.

This chain joins TRBV7-8 and TRBJ2-7; D gene unclear. The V gene lost 1 base and the J gene lost 2 bases, with 3 bases spanning the gap. CDR1 and CDR2 (germline): SGHVS, FQNEAQ. The CDR3 consists of 12 residues. CDR3: CASSLVTYEQYF. In DNA form, the CDR3 reads TGTGCCAGCAGCTTAGTAACCTACGAGCAGTACTTC.

V and J are TRBV7-9 and TRBJ1-5; perhaps TRBD1 as D (6 bases). The germline V gene has CDR1 SEHNR and CDR2 FQNEAQ (reference sequence). The CDR3 length is 15 residues. V was clipped by 1 base and J by 2 bases, with 9 bases between them. Written as DNA, the CDR3 is TGTGCCAGCAGCTTAGAAGGGGGTCGCAATCAGCCCCAGCATTTT. This gives the protein CASSLEGGRNQPQHF.

This clone was recorded only once. The chain is built from TRBV7-9 and TRBJ2-7; 11 nucleotides match TRBD2. The CDR3 contains 16 residues. Germline CDR1 and CDR2: SEHNR and FQNEAQ (reference sequence). The ends lost 2 bases at V and 0 bases at J; junction bases unmatched: 3. The CDR3 coding sequence is TGTGCCAGCAGCTTACTTAGCGGGAGGGCCTCCTACGAGCAGTACTTC. This encodes CASSLLSGRASYEQYF.

This clone has only one observation. The chain has TRBV28 and TRBJ1-2; no firm D call. V shed 4 bases and J shed 0 bases, with 18 bases lying between them. The CDR3 is made up of 17 amino acids. Germline lookup yields CDR1 MDHEN and CDR2 SYDVKM. The CDR3 is CASSSISRRSANYGYTF. CDR3 nucleotides: TGTGCCAGCAGTTCTATAAGTCGCAGGTCCGCTAACTATGGCTACACCTTC.

The chain carries TRBV5-1 and TRBJ2-7, with 10 bases lining up with TRBD1. CDR1 and CDR2 from the germline V gene are SGHRS and YFSETQ. This CDR3 contains 15 residues. V lost 2 bases, J lost 2 bases, and 4 bases stayed unmatched. Here the CDR3 reads CASSLQTGGAYEQYF. CDR3 sequence (DNA): TGCGCCAGCAGCTTACAGACAGGGGGCGCCTACGAGCAGTACTTC. The full variable domain, completed using reference TRBV5-1 and TRBJ2-7, is KAGVTQTPRYLIKTRGQQVTLSCSPISGHRSVSWYQQTPGQGLQFLFEYFSETQRNKGNFPGRFSGRQFSNSRSEMNVSTLELGDSALYLCASSLQTGGAYEQYFGPGTRLTVT.

The chain uses TRBV10-1 and TRBJ1-1; D remains unclear. Per germline, CDR1 WNHNN and CDR2 SYGVQD (reference sequence). This CDR3 comprises 14 residues. V was clipped by 0 bases and J by 8 bases, with 13 bases between them. The CDR3: CASSESFTQTEAFF. DNA of the CDR3: TGCGCCAGCAGTGAGTCGTTTACCCAGACAGAAGCTTTCTTT.

The J gene is TRBJ1-1, the V gene TRBV5-4; D gene uncertain. Germline loops: CDR1 SGHNT, CDR2 YYREEE (reference sequence). The CDR3 is 15 amino acids. Trimming removed 3 bases at V and 1 base at J, with 13 bases between. In nucleotides, the CDR3 is TGTGCCAGCAGCTGGTATGCAACTACGAACACTGAAGCTTTCTTT. It yields the protein CASSWYATTNTEAFF.

This sequence joins TRBV6-6 and TRBJ2-5; 9 bases are a match to TRBD1. Germline CDR1 and CDR2: MNHNY and SVGAGI (reference sequence). This CDR3 region has 16 residues. Trimming took 0 bases from V and 2 from J; bases not matched to a gene: 4. CDR3 sequence: CASSYSSGQGQETQYF. CDR3 nucleotide sequence: TGTGCCAGCAGTTACTCGTCGGGACAGGGACAAGAGACCCAGTACTTC.

CDR3: CASSLRAGVMPQHF. DNA of the CDR3: TGTGCCAGCAGCTTGCGGGCGGGGGTGATGCCCCAGCATTTT. The chain recombines TRBV5-6 with TRBJ1-5; the D gene is possibly TRBD1 (5 bases). Trimming took 1 base from V and 9 from J, leaving 14 bases between them. The CDR3 sequence is 14 residues long. CDR1 is SGHDT, CDR2 YYEEEE, per germline.

V and J are TRBV19 and TRBJ1-4, with TRBD1 matching over 10 bases. This CDR3 spans 17 amino acids. Germline CDR1 LNHDA, CDR2 SQIVND (reference sequence). The V gene end was trimmed by 2 bases and the J gene end by 4 bases; junction bases not matched to a gene: 7. In DNA, the CDR3 is TGTGCCAGTAGTATACCGCTTCGGACAGGGGGTAATGAAAAACTGTTTTTT. Encoded protein: CASSIPLRTGGNEKLFF. The full variable domain, in which reference TRBV19 and TRBJ1-4 provide the parts outside the CDR3, is DGGITQSPKYLFRKEGQNVTLSCEQNLNHDAMYWYRQDPGQGLRLIYYSQIVNDFQKGDIAEGYSVSREKKESFPLTVTSAQKNPTAFYLCASSIPLRTGGNEKLFFGSGTQLSVL.

Concerning this clone itself: Other DNA sequences in this specimen translate into the identical CDR3. The rearrangement uses TRBV4-1 and TRBJ2-1, with 8 bases aligning to TRBD2. The CDR3 contains 16 residues. CDR1 MGHRA and CDR2 YSYEKL come from the germline V gene. The V and J ends lost 0 bases and 4 bases, in that order; junction bases with no gene match: 5. CDR3 protein: CASSQDRVAGYNEQFF. DNA for the CDR3: TGCGCCAGCAGCCAAGATCGGGTAGCGGGGTACAATGAGCAGTTCTTC.

This clone came up once. The chain links TRBV5-1 to TRBJ1-2; 7 bases fit TRBD1. This CDR3 comprises 13 residues. Unmatched junction bases numbered 3, after V lost 1 base and J lost 6 bases. Germline-derived CDR1 and CDR2 are SGHRS and YFSETQ. Written as DNA, the CDR3 is TGCGCCAGCAGCTTGACAGGGGAACATGGCTACACCTTC. Translated: CASSLTGEHGYTF.

The CDR3 nucleotides are TGCGCCAGCAGCCGCTGGACTAGCGGGAGGGCCGGGGAGCAGTTCTTC. Its protein is CASSRWTSGRAGEQFF. This chain joins TRBV5-1 and TRBJ2-1, with 15 nucleotides matching TRBD2. The CDR3 extends over 16 amino acids. V was clipped by 4 bases and J by 10 bases; unmatched bases: 9. The V gene's germline CDR1 is SGHRS and CDR2 YFSETQ.

Points on this clone: One junction end does not reproduce the germline sequence, and a read error may be involved. This sequence joins TRBV25-1 and TRBJ1-5, with 10 bases lining up with TRBD1. This CDR3 spans 15 amino acids. Germline CDR1 is MGHDK and CDR2 is SYGVNS. CDR3 coding DNA: TGTGCCAGCAGTTCCGGGACAGGGGTTAATCGGCCCCAGCATTTT. Amino acid sequence: CASSSGTGVNRPQHF.